These 21 T cell receptor beta chains originate from one sample sequenced in a study of CD8 T cells in Susac syndrome. It was with random hexamers that roughly 0.5 to 1 ug RNA was reverse transcribed. From the immunoSEQ multiplex PCR reads, TCRdb called clonotypes with MiXCR, one entry per CDR3 protein. The table records approximately 200,000 distinct CDR3 sequences, 95% of them present only once. Sequencing was carried out using CD4+ T cells from PBMCs. The receptors were sampled from a human donor with multiple sclerosis.

The gene calls are TRBV29-1 and TRBJ2-7; 8 bases map to TRBD2. Germline trimming cut 1 base from V and 4 bases from J; bases unmatched to any gene: 6. This CDR3 is 14 amino acids long. Germline V gene lookup returns CDR1 SQVTM and CDR2 ANQGSEA. Written as DNA, the CDR3 is TGCAGCGTTGAAGGGCTAGCGGGTAATTACGAGCAGTACTTC. This codes for CSVEGLAGNYEQYF.

The chain uses TRBV21-1 and TRBJ1-1; TRBD1, the table's D call, was not compared with the DNA. TRBV21-1 represents a pseudogene. The CDR3 spans 15 residues. CDR3: CASSLPTGHSTEAFF. For the CDR3, the DNA is TGTGCCAGCAGCCTCCCGACAGGGCATTCCACTGAAGCTTTCTTT.

This chain joins TRBV24-1 and TRBJ2-2; perhaps TRBD2 as D (6 bases). With 7 bases removed from V and 11 bases from J, the gap between germline ends came to 13 bases. The CDR3 is 12 residues long. CDR1 is KGHDR, CDR2 SFDVKD, per germline. CDR3 DNA sequence: TGTGCCACCAGGGCCCCCGGGGGAGAGCTGTTTTTT. Protein product: CATRAPGGELFF.

This chain uses TRBV3-1 with TRBJ2-7, with 9 bases that match TRBD2. The V and J ends lost 4 bases and 3 bases, in that order; junction bases with no gene match: 7. Germline V gene data show CDR1 as LGHDT and CDR2 as YNNKEL (reference sequence). The CDR3 extends over 15 amino acids. CDR3 sequence (DNA): TGTGCCAGCAGCCTCAACCCAGCGGGGGGCTACGAGCAGTACTTC. Protein sequence: CASSLNPAGGYEQYF.

The chain carries TRBV24-1 and TRBJ2-7; D remains unclear. The germline V and J ends were trimmed by 9 bases and 2 bases, with 13 bases remaining between them. This CDR3 contains 13 residues. CDR1 is KGHDR and CDR2 is SFDVKD in the germline V gene. CDR3: CATLVPGPYEQYV. The CDR3 DNA reads as TGTGCCACCCTCGTTCCCGGTCCCTACGAGCAGTACGTC.

The chain carries TRBV6-1 and TRBJ1-2; the D is unclear. CDR1 and CDR2 from the germline V gene are MNHNS and SASEGT. This CDR3 is built from 14 residues. V lost 2 bases and J 4 bases, leaving 11 bases between the germline ends. CDR3 sequence: CASSETGGIYGYTF. The CDR3 DNA follows: TGTGCCAGCAGTGAAACGGGAGGGATCTATGGCTACACCTTC.

The rearrangement links TRBV12-3 or TRBV12-4 to TRBJ2-1, with no clear D. CDR3 length equals 15 residues. Trimming took off 5 bases at V and 2 bases at J, with 13 bases between the two ends. CDR3 DNA: TGTGCCAGCAGTCGAGGACGTAGTGCCTACAATGAGCAGTTCTTC. Protein product: CASSRGRSAYNEQFF.

In DNA form, the CDR3 reads TGTGCCAGCAGCCCGGGACAGGGAAACAATGAGCAGTTCTTC. Protein: CASSPGQGNNEQFF. The V and J genes are TRBV14 and TRBJ2-1; TRBD1 matches 9 bases. The CDR3 extends over 14 amino acids. The germline CDR1 and CDR2 sequences are SGHDN and FVKESK. Trimming at V came to 4 bases and at J to 5 bases, leaving 3 bases not matched to a gene.

The V gene is TRBV30, the J gene TRBJ1-1; D is ambiguous. From germline, CDR1 is GTSNPN and CDR2 SVGIG (reference sequence). The CDR3 runs 13 residues. Trimming left V 2 bases short and J 0 bases short, with 7 bases between. The CDR3 is CAWSLEMNTEAFF. The CDR3 DNA reads as TGTGCCTGGAGTCTTGAGATGAACACTGAAGCTTTCTTT.

The rearrangement joins TRBV7-2 to TRBJ1-1; no reliable D call. CDR3 size: 14 residues. In germline, CDR1 is SGHTA, CDR2 FQGNSA. Trimming cost V 5 bases and J 4 bases, with 14 bases left between them. This CDR3 reads CASSLTVWGTEAFF. The CDR3 coding sequence is TGTGCCAGCAGCCTAACGGTCTGGGGCACTGAAGCTTTCTTT. Supplemented by reference TRBV7-2 and TRBJ1-1, the full variable domain reads GAGVSQSPSNKVTEKGKDVELRCDPISGHTALYWYRQSLGQGLEFLIYFQGNSAPDKSGLPSDRFSAERTGGSVSTLTIQRTQQEDSAVYLCASSLTVWGTEAFFGQGTRLTVV.

This clonotype appeared once. The chain combines TRBV6-5 with TRBJ1-2; tentative D call: TRBD1 (5 bases). V lost 0 bases to trimming and J lost 7 bases, with 15 bases between them. The CDR3 extends over 15 amino acids. Germline assignment: CDR1 MNHEY and CDR2 SVGAGI. CDR3 sequence: CASSYSGGVDSGYTF. The CDR3, as DNA: TGTGCCAGCAGTTACTCAGGAGGGGTCGACTCTGGCTACACCTTC.

J is TRBJ2-5 and V is TRBV30; D call uncertain. This CDR3 region has 13 residues. The ends were cut back, 4 bases at V and 5 bases at J, with 14 bases in the middle. Germline V gene data show CDR1 as GTSNPN and CDR2 as SVGIG (reference sequence). The CDR3 DNA reads as TGTGCCTGGAATACCCAGCGTGGGGAGACCCAGTACTTC. Encoded protein: CAWNTQRGETQYF. Full variable domain (remainder filled in from reference TRBV30 and TRBJ2-5): SQTIHQWPATLVQPVGSPLSLECTVEGTSNPNLYWYRQAAGRGLQLLFYSVGIGQISSEVPQNLSASRPQDRQFILSSKKLLLSDSGFYLCAWNTQRGETQYFGPGTRLLVL.

The rearrangement joins TRBV9 to TRBJ1-6; no clear D. The V gene lost 0 bases and the J gene lost 6 bases, with 13 bases spanning the gap. The CDR3 contains 16 residues. Germline values: CDR1 SGDLS, CDR2 YYNGEE. The DNA of the CDR3 is TGTGCCAGCAGCGTAGGAGGGTATTACGGTAATTCACCCCTCCACTTT. Its translation: CASSVGGYYGNSPLHF. The full variable domain, rest sourced from reference TRBV9 and TRBJ1-6, is DSGVTQTPKHLITATGQRVTLRCSPRSGDLSVYWYQQSLDQGLQFLIQYYNGEERAKGNILERFSAQQFPDLHSELNLSSLELGDSALYFCASSVGGYYGNSPLHFGNGTRLTVT.

The chain is built from TRBV20-1 and TRBJ2-3, with 9 bases lining up with TRBD2. Germline values: CDR1 DFQATT, CDR2 SNEGSKA (reference sequence). The V segment lost 2 bases and the J segment 3 bases; nucleotides outside the gene matches: 12. This CDR3 spans 17 amino acids. CDR3 DNA: TGCAGTGCTAGAATGGCTCGCGGGGGGGGCGGGACAGATACGCAGTATTTT. It translates to CSARMARGGGGTDTQYF.

The chain combines TRBV2 with TRBJ1-1; D ambiguous. In germline, CDR1 is SNHLY, CDR2 FYNNEI. V was cut by 3 bases and J by 3 bases, with 17 bases left in between. The CDR3 runs to 16 residues. CDR3 sequence: CASSDSIGRADTEAFF. CDR3 sequence (DNA): TGTGCCAGCAGTGATTCGATTGGGCGCGCTGACACTGAAGCTTTCTTT.

The chain couples TRBV29-1 to TRBJ1-2; D not certain. Germline V gene lookup returns CDR1 SQVTM and CDR2 ANQGSEA. The V end was cut by 3 bases, the J end by 8 bases, with 13 bases between. CDR3 length: 12 residues. The CDR3 region has the DNA TGCAGCGTTGAGGCGCCGCCGCGGGGCTACACCTTC. This translates into CSVEAPPRGYTF.

V and J are TRBV12-3 or TRBV12-4 and TRBJ2-2, with D hard to call. This CDR3 comprises 13 residues. V lost 8 bases, J lost 5 bases, and 12 bases lay in between. For the CDR3, the DNA is TGTGCCAGCTCATTGAGGCGGACCGGGGAGCTGTTTTTT. Translated, it gives CASSLRRTGELFF.

The chain recombines TRBV14 with TRBJ2-5; D is unresolved. V was trimmed by 4 bases and J by 1 base, leaving 10 bases between them. Per the germline V gene, CDR1 is SGHDN and CDR2 is FVKESK. The CDR3 contains 14 residues. Here the CDR3 DNA reads TGTGCCAGCAGCCCCAGACCAGTCCAAGAGACCCAGTACTTC. Translation gives CASSPRPVQETQYF. The variable domain in full, completed from reference TRBV14 and TRBJ2-5, reads EAGVTQFPSHSVIEKGQTVTLRCDPISGHDNLYWYRRVMGKEIKFLLHFVKESKQDESGMPNNRFLAERTGGTYSTLKVQPAELEDSGVYFCASSPRPVQETQYFGPGTRLLVL.

V and J are TRBV5-1 and TRBJ2-6; maybe TRBD1 (5 bases). Per germline, CDR1 SGHRS and CDR2 YFSETQ. Trimming took 1 base from V and 2 from J, leaving 13 bases between them. The CDR3 is made up of 17 amino acids. Here the CDR3 reads CASSLTPPGTGANVLTF. The CDR3 DNA reads as TGCGCCAGCAGCTTGACACCCCCAGGGACTGGGGCCAACGTCCTGACTTTC.

This clonotype was detected only once. The CDR3, as DNA: TGTGCCAGCAGCTTGGGACAGGGGGCACACACTGAAGCTTTCTTT. Translated: CASSLGQGAHTEAFF. The genes are TRBV7-9 and TRBJ1-1; 12 bases are a match to TRBD1. J gave up 3 bases and V 3 bases, and 2 bases lay outside the gene matches. The CDR3 extends over 15 amino acids. Germline V gene lookup returns CDR1 SEHNR and CDR2 FQNEAQ (reference sequence).

The gene calls are TRBV3-1 and TRBJ1-6, with TRBD1 identical over 12 bases. The CDR3 totals 17 residues. J gave up 7 bases and V 7 bases, and 11 bases lay outside the gene matches. CDR1 is LGHDT, CDR2 YNNKEL, per germline (reference sequence). CDR3 region: CASNRDRGPGGNSPLHF. CDR3 DNA: TGTGCCAGCAACCGGGACAGGGGGCCAGGTGGCAATTCACCCCTCCACTTT.